This T cell receptor beta chain was recovered during a study of shared clonotypes between healthy human individuals. The study, taken as a whole, reports: Sequencing depth was predicted to influence how clonotypes are shared among donors. Several donors held 4.5% to 5% of naive CD4 clonotypes in common.

Germline V CDR1 and CDR2: SGHAT, FQNNGV. The V gene lost 4 bases and the J gene lost 1 base, with 7 bases spanning the gap. CDR3 size: 13 residues. Sequencing was at deep level. Produced via immunoSEQ multiplex PCR; TCRdb's table is partial and in-frame only. The top ten hold around 0.13% of the sample, which has under 2,500,000 clones, around 95% seen once. Concerning this clone: What it binds is unknown.

The TCR originated in a man aged 18-30 years in good health. Sequencing was performed on naive CD4+ T cells sorted from blood. This sample's subset: CD45RA+ positively selected. This chain connects TRBV11-2 to TRBJ1-1; D is perhaps TRBD1 (5 bases). The CDR3 bases are TGTGCCAGCAGCTCAGGGTGGAACACTGAAGCTTTCTTT. Its protein is CASSSGWNTEAFF.